The present entry profiles one T cell receptor beta chain with its context. No antigen is known for it. No conserved phenylalanine or tryptophan is present at the end of the CDR3, so a read error is the likely explanation. The DNA is left out, because the CDR3 cannot be placed on it with certainty; the CDR3 is given as TCRdb lists it. These data are taken from a study of tumor-infiltrating lymphocytes in primary liver carcinoma. At the level of the study: Staging placed the tumors at T1-T3 N0M0, and they measured about 4 to 10 cm across.

The source material, about 20-30 mg of unsorted bulk tissue, was used to co-extract RNA and DNA. Overall study findings and caveats: The top-250-clone fraction was significantly higher in tumors than in blood (p = 0.039). Tumor region pairs outstripped tumor-adjacent and tumor-blood pairs in overlap. Only about 8-25% of top clones appeared in all five tumor regions.

The CDR3 is 13 amino acids long, termini counted. Using a constant-region primer together with ProtoScript II reverse transcriptase, TCR beta cDNA was made from approximately 0.55 ug of total RNA. ARM-PCR, slightly modified, supplied the TCR beta libraries through three nested multiplex PCR rounds. TRBV1-TRBV30 forward primers paired with a C-beta reverse primer drove the first two PCR rounds, 10 cycles each. A single record per CDR3 protein comes from TCRdb applying MiXCR to the multiplex PCR reads. In the table there are some 51,000 distinct CDR3 sequences, about 80% of which are singletons. J is TRBJ2-7 and V is TRBV21-1; the table's D call, TRBD1, was not checked against the DNA. TRBV21-1 is flagged as a pseudogene. The specimen was liver tumor tissue from sampling region 3. The sample's subset: tumor region T3, left-lateral pole. The source of this sequence is a middle-aged man with primary liver carcinoma and hepatitis B virus infection. CDR3 residues: CVSIQSPRYEQYL.